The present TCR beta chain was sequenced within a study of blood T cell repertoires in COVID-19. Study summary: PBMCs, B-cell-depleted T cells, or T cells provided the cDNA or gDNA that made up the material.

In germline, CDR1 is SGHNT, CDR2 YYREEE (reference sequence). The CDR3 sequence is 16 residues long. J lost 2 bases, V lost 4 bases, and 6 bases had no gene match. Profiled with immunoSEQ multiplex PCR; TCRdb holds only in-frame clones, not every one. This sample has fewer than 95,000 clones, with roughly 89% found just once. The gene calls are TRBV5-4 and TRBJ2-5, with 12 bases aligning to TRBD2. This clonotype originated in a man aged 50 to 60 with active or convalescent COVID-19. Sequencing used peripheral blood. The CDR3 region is CASSRLAGVDQETQYF. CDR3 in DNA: TGTGCCAGCAGCCGACTAGCGGGAGTGGATCAAGAGACCCAGTACTTC.